The subject of this entry is one TCR beta chain. This table comes from immunoSEQ multiplex PCR, and its TCRdb copy is limited to in-frame clones, with some not included. The sample yields tens of thousands of clones, 81% seen once. The sample originates from a study of blood T cell repertoires in COVID-19. The CDR3 length is 16 residues. Germline values: CDR1 LGHNA, CDR2 YSLEER. V was clipped by 1 base and J by 0 bases; unmatched bases: 6. The receptor was derived from a man aged 60 to 69 with COVID-19, enrolled during active disease. The sequencing input was peripheral blood. V usage is TRBV4-3 and J usage is TRBJ2-7; 7 bases are shared with TRBD2. The CDR3 DNA reads as TGCGCCAGCAGCCAAGGGCTGGGGGGGAGCTCCTACGAGCAGTACTTC. This codes for CASSQGLGGSSYEQYF.